Sequencing of this TCR beta chain was carried out in a study of T cells in Graves' hyperthyroidism and ophthalmopathy. Only a few counts were recorded for this clonotype. It was RNA transcripts that yielded the amplified TCR beta CDR3 regions. When the TCR CDR3 underwent first-round RT-PCR, the HTBI primer set was used. TCRdb reprocessed the multiplex PCR reads via MiXCR and lists one record per CDR3 protein. The profile covers over 500,000 distinct CDR3 sequences, with roughly 18% appearing a single time and 15% to 20% taken by the ten largest. A NOSPECS grade of at least 4, a Clinical Activity Score of at least 3 and duration under 3 months were recorded in ophthalmopathy patients. The V end was cut by 3 bases, the J end by 6 bases, with 11 bases between. In germline, CDR1 is LNHDA, CDR2 SQIVND (reference sequence). This CDR3 has 13 amino acids.

This clonotype originated in a woman younger than 30 with Graves' ophthalmopathy. The specimen sequenced was blood. V is TRBV19 and J is TRBJ1-1, with D hard to call. CDR3 amino acids: CASSIRPDAEAFF. CDR3 nucleotide sequence: TGTGCCAGTAGTATCCGCCCGGACGCTGAAGCTTTCTTT.